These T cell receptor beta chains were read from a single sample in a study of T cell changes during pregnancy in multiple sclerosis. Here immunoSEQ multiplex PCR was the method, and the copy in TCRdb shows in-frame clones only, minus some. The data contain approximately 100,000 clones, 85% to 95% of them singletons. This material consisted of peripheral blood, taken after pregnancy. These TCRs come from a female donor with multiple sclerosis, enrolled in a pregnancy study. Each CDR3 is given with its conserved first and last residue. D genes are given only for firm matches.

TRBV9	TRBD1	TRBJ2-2	CASSPWTGQTGELFF
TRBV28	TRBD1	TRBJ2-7	CASSPNDRVGYEQYF
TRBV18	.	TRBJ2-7	CASSPFAGRGTYEQYF
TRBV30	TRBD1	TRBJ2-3	CAKRDRSTDTQYF
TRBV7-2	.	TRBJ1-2	CASSQGTYGYTF
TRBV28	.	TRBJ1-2	CASSLPGYGYTF
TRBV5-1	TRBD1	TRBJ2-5	CASSSDPTGGIQETQYF
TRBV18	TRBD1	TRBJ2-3	CASSPDRVIQYF
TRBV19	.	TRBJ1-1	CASSITGRGTEAFF
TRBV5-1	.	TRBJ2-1	CASSLESGYPYNEQFF
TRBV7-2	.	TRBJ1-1	CASSLHSEAFF
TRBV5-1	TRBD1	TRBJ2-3	CASSLVGQGASDTQYF
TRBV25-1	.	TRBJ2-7	CASRGEYDRGYEQYF
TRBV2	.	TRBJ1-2	CASSDAGDGYTF
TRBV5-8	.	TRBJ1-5	CASSLGLQDYSNQPQHF
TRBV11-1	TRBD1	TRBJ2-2	CASSRGGQGRTGELFF
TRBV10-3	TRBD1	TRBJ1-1	CAISAGTGGFVMTEAFF
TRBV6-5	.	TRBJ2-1	CASSYSSGKFYNEQFF
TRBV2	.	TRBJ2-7	CASSSTLTGRFSTYEQYF
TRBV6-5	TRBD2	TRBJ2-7	CASSYGREAYEQYF
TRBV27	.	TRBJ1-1	CASSLSVGHTEAFF
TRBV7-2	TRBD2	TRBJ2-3	CASSRVLAGDTQYF
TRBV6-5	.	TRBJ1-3	CASSYGRLSSGNTIYF
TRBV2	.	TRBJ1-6	CASSVENNSPLHF
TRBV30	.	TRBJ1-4	CAWREGQTPTNEKLFF
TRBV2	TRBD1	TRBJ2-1	CASSLQGPSLLGAGGEQFF
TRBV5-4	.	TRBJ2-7	CASSLGGSQTYEQYF
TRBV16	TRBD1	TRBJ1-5	CASSQYRTGGGGNQPQHF
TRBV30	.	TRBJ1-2	CAWSVRGINYGYTF
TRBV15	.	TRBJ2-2	CATSSGAMGELFF
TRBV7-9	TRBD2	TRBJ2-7	CASSLGAGGLQYEQYF
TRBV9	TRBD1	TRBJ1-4	CASSPTGTSEKLFF
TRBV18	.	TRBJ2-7	CASSPRLVTGPYEQYF
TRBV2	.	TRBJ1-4	CASRVSGVGEKLFF
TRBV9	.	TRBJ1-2	CASSASFSYGYTF
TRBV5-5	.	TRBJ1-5	CASSLYSNQPQHF
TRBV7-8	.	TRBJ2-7	CASSPSKTPYEQYF
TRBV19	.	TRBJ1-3	CASSIDPSGNTIYF
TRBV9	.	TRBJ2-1	CASSVGQYNEQFF
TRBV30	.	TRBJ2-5	CAWSVRPGETQYF
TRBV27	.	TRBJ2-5	CASSLWAGALQETQYF
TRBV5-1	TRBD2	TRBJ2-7	CASSLGASGGAYEQYF
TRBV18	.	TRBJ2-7	CASSPLARRSYEQYF
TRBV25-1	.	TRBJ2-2	CASSESRRNTGELFF
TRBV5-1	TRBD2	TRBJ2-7	CASSLAATGGGEQYF